The clone carrying this T cell receptor beta chain has only a few counts. The antigen is undetermined. The sample is drawn from a study of beta chain features in type 1 diabetes. Study-wide results and limits: The study found moderately but significantly shorter TCRB CDR3s in all four CD4+ subsets of Type 1 diabetes patients. The question left open here concerned HLA type influencing TCRB rearrangement.

Expressed TCRB transcripts got sequenced, as all isolated RNA was reverse transcribed. Libraries were prepared by immunoSEQ multiplex PCR; TCRdb keeps only in-frame clonotypes and omits some of them. There are roughly 250,000 clones in the sample; around 21% occur only once, and around 0.029% lies in the top ten. Germline assignment: CDR1 SGHTA and CDR2 FQGNSA. The V and J ends lost 3 bases and 10 bases respectively, with 16 bases between them. The CDR3 spans 14 residues. This receptor was taken from a woman between 40 and 50 years old with type 1 diabetes. This rearrangement joins TRBV7-2 to TRBJ2-1; possibly TRBD2 for D (6 bases). Sequencing was carried out using naive CD4+ T cells from blood. The CDR3 here is CASSFSPTGEEQFF. CDR3 in DNA: TGTGCCAGCAGCTTTAGCCCAACGGGAGAGGAGCAGTTCTTC. Using reference TRBV7-2 and TRBJ2-1 for the parts outside the CDR3, the full variable domain is GAGVSQSPSNKVTEKGKDVELRCDPISGHTALYWYRQSLGQGLEFLIYFQGNSAPDKSGLPSDRFSAERTGGSVSTLTIQRTQQEDSAVYLCASSFSPTGEEQFFGPGTRLTVL.